The present entry profiles one TCR beta chain with its context. This receptor's antigen is unknown. No base quality values were provided; no much bigger clone lies one nucleotide off. This sample was included in a study of identical twins (dated by TCRdb to 2016 to 2017). Describing the broader study: TCR alpha and beta repertoires from monozygotic twins, unrelated adults of various ages and cord blood were deep-sequenced to test whether fetal clonotypes persist. Replicate twin experiments were performed at different times using different library preparation protocols to rule out contamination.

Beyond this particular receptor, the publication reports: Invariant T cells such as MAIT and iNKT could partly confound zero-insertion analyses, although diverse VJ usage argued against such confounding for most clonotypes. In monozygotic twins, recombination models systematically underestimated out-of-frame TCR alpha sharing, but the models matched the sharing seen between unrelated individuals. Compared with coincidental sharing between unrelated individuals, out-of-frame TCR alpha sequences shared between twins showed an excess of sequences with low generation probability. Because the same donors could not be followed over many years, conclusions were based on cross-sectional statistical analysis. Abundant cord blood beta clonotypes carried fewer insertions; young adult naive repertoires showed a weaker similar trend, while memory repertoires showed none. The excess sharing between twins in beta out-of-frame sequences was weaker because fewer shared sequences reduced the signal-to-noise ratio.

Receptor amplification or capture employed 5' RACE. Instrument used: Illumina HiSeq 2000. A universal primer binding site was introduced by template switching, and a unique molecular identifier was present in the final cDNA, enabling accurate counting of TCR cDNA molecules. Specific primers in the conserved constant-segment region were used to synthesize first-strand cDNA for TCR alpha and beta chains. To control for contamination, every cDNA library carried two barcodes: a SMART-Mk sample barcode plus Illumina barcodes. TruSeq adapter sequences along with Illumina sample barcodes were introduced in two successive PCR steps. The Illumina HiSeq platform was used with custom primers to sequence TCR alpha and beta cDNA libraries. In the source study's methods: Unique molecular identifiers were extracted from raw reads with MiGEC, and CDR3 positions were determined with MiXCR. For each individual, recombination models were inferred using an EM algorithm with the repgenHMM and IGoR tools. Shared clonotypes were analyzed with the tcR package in R, and sharing was normalized by the product of cloneset sizes. To study raw recombination free of thymic and clonal selection effects, out-of-frame nonproductive sequences were analyzed. TCRdb's own reprocessing of the public reads used fastp at Q25 and MiXCR and kept productive beta chains. CDR3 protein sequences are deduplicated, and each keeps its most common genes and DNA. TCRdb's processing, not the authors', yielded these V and J calls. This sample is represented by about 200,000 distinct CDR3 sequences; approximately 9% of them were singletons. The ten biggest clones cover 4.5% to 5.5% of the sample.

Every donor in the study was a healthy Caucasian. Miltenyi CD45RO+ enrichment and human naive T-cell isolation kits were used to isolate memory (CD45RO+) and naive T cells from PBMC. V sheds 6 bases and J sheds 8 bases, leaving 23 bases between their ends. The CDR3 numbers 15 residues from cysteine through phenylalanine. Of all the DNA, just the CDR3 is kept, 45 bases in frame from base 1. From the germline V gene (reference sequence), CDR1 is DFQATT and CDR2 is SNEGSKA. The chain employs TRBV20-1 and TRBJ2-1, with a weak D call of TRBD2 (6 bases match). Input material: memory (CD45RO+) T cells sorted from blood. The cell subset or site label of this sample denotes: CD45RO+ enriched T cells. The receptor comes from a woman aged 18 to 35 in good health. DNA sequence: TGCAGTGCCTCGGACCCGACTAGGGGTACAGATGAGCAGTTCTTC. The resulting protein is CSASDPTRGTDEQFF.